The present TCR beta chain was sequenced within a study of graft-versus-host responses after intestinal transplantation. Study-wide context: Induction with anti-thymocyte globulin, then tacrolimus and steroids for roughly three years, was given to all recipients. General study results and limits: Elevated graft-versus-host to host-versus-graft clonal ratios in allografts were recorded for patients with graft-donor T cell macrochimerism.

V was clipped by 4 bases and J by 6 bases, with 19 bases between them. The germline V gene has CDR1 MGHRA and CDR2 YSYEKL. There are 16 residues in the CDR3. With regard to this clone: Its antigen is still unknown.

Data came from immunoSEQ multiplex PCR; TCRdb stores just in-frame clones and leaves some out. The repertoire includes tens of thousands of clones, roughly four fifths of them detected once, and about a sixth sits in the top ten. This material consisted of unstimulated CD8+ T cells sorted from spleen or lymph node cells, taken before intestinal transplant. The clonotype originates from a human donor who received an intestinal transplant. The chain links TRBV4-1 to TRBJ1-5; D not resolved. In DNA, the CDR3 is TGCGCCAGCAGCCTTCCCGGTACAGACCTTCTTCAGCCCCAGCATTTT. Translated: CASSLPGTDLLQPQHF.